Listed below are T cell receptor beta chains from one sample, sequenced in a study of blood T cell repertoires in COVID-19. Generated by immunoSEQ multiplex PCR, the TCRdb table keeps only in-frame clones and is missing some. This repertoire shows about 140,000 clones, nearly 90% found once; its top ten account for 1.5% to 2%. Material: peripheral blood. The receptors stem from an older man with acute or convalescent COVID-19. The CDR3 runs from the conserved cysteine through the conserved F or W. A D gene is named only where the DNA matches it firmly. Size is stated for part of the rows, as once, few or many counts, or as a class when the clone is expanded.

v_gene,d_gene,j_gene,len,abundance,CDR3nt,CDR3aa
TRBV9,TRBD2,TRBJ2-7,14,.,TGTGCCAGCAGCGCTAGCGGGGGCGCGGGGGAGCAGTACTTC,CASSASGGAGEQYF
TRBV6-5,.,TRBJ1-2,13,.,TGTGCCAGCACTACAAACCGACAGTATGGCTACACCTTC,CASTTNRQYGYTF
TRBV19,.,TRBJ1-2,14,.,TGTGCCAGTAGTCGACGACGGGGGTTCTATGGCTACACCTTC,CASSRRRGFYGYTF
TRBV19,TRBD2,TRBJ2-5,16,.,TGTGCCAGTAGTAAACCGACTAGCGGGGGGGCAAAGACCCAGTACTTC,CASSKPTSGGAKTQYF
TRBV7-9,.,TRBJ1-5,15,once,TGTGCCAGCAGCTCCGGGAGCGTTGGCAATCAGCCCCAGCATTTT,CASSSGSVGNQPQHF
TRBV5-1,.,TRBJ1-2,14,.,TGCGCCAGCAGCTTGCTCCAGGGGAACTATGGCTACACCTTC,CASSLLQGNYGYTF
TRBV7-2,TRBD2,TRBJ2-1,15,.,TGTGCCAGCAGCTTAGGGGCGGGAGGGCACGTCCCCCAGTTCTTC,CASSLGAGGHVPQFF
TRBV20-1,.,TRBJ2-1,11,.,TGCAGTGCTCTTGGACAGCCTGATCAGTTCTTC,CSALGQPDQFF
TRBV28,TRBD2,TRBJ2-3,17,.,TGTGCCAGCAGTCCCACCTTGCGGGAGGGCCCGGCAGATACGCAGTATTTT,CASSPTLREGPADTQYF
TRBV28,.,TRBJ1-2,12,once,TGTGCCAGCAGCCCCTCCTCTTATGGCTACACCTTC,CASSPSSYGYTF
TRBV24-1,TRBD2,TRBJ2-3,17,.,TGTGCCACCAGTGAAATTCCGGGACTAGCGGGAGAAGATACGCAGTATTTT,CATSEIPGLAGEDTQYF
TRBV12-5,TRBD1,TRBJ2-2,12,.,TGTGCTAGCGGGACAGTCATCGGGGAGCTGTTTTTT,CASGTVIGELFF
TRBV18,.,TRBJ2-5,13,.,TGTGCCAGCTCATGGGCAGAAGAAGAGACCCAGTACTTC,CASSWAEEETQYF
TRBV6-1,.,TRBJ2-1,16,.,TGTGCCAGCAGTGGGACACTTTTGCACCCTCTCCATGAGCAGTTCTTC,CASSGTLLHPLHEQFF
TRBV28,TRBD1,TRBJ1-2,15,few,TGTGCCAGCAGTTTTCGCCCACAGGGGGCCTATGGCTACACCTTC,CASSFRPQGAYGYTF
TRBV5-1,.,TRBJ1-2,14,.,TGCGCCAGCAGTCATTCGACTTCTAACTATGGCTACACCTTC,CASSHSTSNYGYTF
TRBV7-8,TRBD1,TRBJ1-2,14,.,TGTGCCAGCAGCTTAGCGAGTAAGGGGGCTGGCTACACCTTC,CASSLASKGAGYTF
TRBV3-1/TRBV3-2,.,TRBJ1-2,14,.,TGTGCCAGCAGCTATTCCCCAGGGATCGGTGGCTACACCTTC,CASSYSPGIGGYTF
TRBV5-1,TRBD1,TRBJ1-1,15,.,TGCGCCAGCAGCCCCGGACAGGGGGCAAACACTGAAGCTTTCTTT,CASSPGQGANTEAFF
TRBV15,TRBD1,TRBJ1-1,11,.,TGTGCCACCAGTCTGGGACAGGAGGCTTTCTTT,CATSLGQEAFF
TRBV19,.,TRBJ1-4,15,.,TGTGCCAGTAGTATGGGCGGGGAGAATAATGAAAAACTGTTTTTT,CASSMGGENNEKLFF